The 11 T cell receptor beta chains in this list originate from one sample, sequenced in a study of blood T cell repertoires in COVID-19. The method was immunoSEQ multiplex PCR; TCRdb's version includes in-frame clones alone and lacks a portion of them. The table includes about 16,000 clones, 80% to 85% detected once. Specimen: peripheral blood. The source of these receptors is a man aged 55 to 70 with acute or convalescent COVID-19.

The J gene is TRBJ2-3, the V gene TRBV5-6; D is undetermined. The V end lost 4 bases, the J end lost 0 bases, and 21 bases lay between the germline ends. Germline V gene sequence: CDR1 SGHDT, CDR2 YYEEEE. This CDR3 comprises 18 residues. The DNA of the CDR3 is TGTGCCAGCAGCCCTCTGGGCCTTACCCTCTCCAGCACAGATACGCAGTATTTT. This gives the protein CASSPLGLTLSSTDTQYF.

The V gene is TRBV2, the J gene TRBJ1-2; maybe TRBD1 (6 bases). This CDR3 region has 14 residues. The germline V gene encodes CDR1 SNHLY and CDR2 FYNNEI. The V end was cut by 7 bases, the J end by 6 bases, with 18 bases between. The CDR3 here is CASIADRNGNGYTF. The CDR3 DNA sequence: TGTGCCAGCATCGCTGACAGGAACGGGAATGGCTACACCTTC.

The CDR3 spells CAWNLKLQGYQPQHF. The CDR3 nucleotides read TGTGCCTGGAACCTAAAATTACAGGGATACCAGCCCCAGCATTTT. The chain joins TRBV30 to TRBJ1-5, with D perhaps TRBD1 (6 bases). The CDR3 is made up of 15 amino acids. Germline V lookup: CDR1 GTSNPN, CDR2 SVGIG (reference sequence). The V end lost 4 bases, the J end lost 7 bases, and 20 bases lay between the germline ends.

J is TRBJ1-1 and V is TRBV7-6; no definite D call. Germline CDR1 SGHVS, CDR2 FNYEAQ. V was cut by 6 bases and J by 8 bases, with 10 bases left in between. The CDR3 is 11 amino acids. The DNA for the CDR3 is TGTGCCAGCAGACCTTCGGGGGAAGCTTTCTTT. It codes for CASRPSGEAFF.

This clone was observed a handful of times. This chain links TRBV18 with TRBJ1-5; TRBD1 might be the D (6 bases). Germline assignment: CDR1 KGHSH and CDR2 LQKENI. The V end lost 4 bases, the J end lost 2 bases, and 6 bases lay between the germline ends. The CDR3 is made up of 13 amino acids. CDR3 loop: CASSQGGNQPQHF. In DNA form, the CDR3 reads TGTGCCAGCTCACAGGGGGGCAATCAGCCCCAGCATTTT.

By frequency in the sample, this clone is large (0.1 to 1%). This chain joins TRBV2 and TRBJ1-2; 8 bases match TRBD1. The CDR3 extends over 16 amino acids. With V trimmed by 3 bases and J by 6 bases, 12 bases remained unmatched. Germline-derived CDR1 and CDR2 are SNHLY and FYNNEI. The CDR3 region has the DNA TGTGCCAGCAGTGACAGGGGGCGCGTGAATAAGAATGGCTACACCTTC. Protein: CASSDRGRVNKNGYTF. The variable domain in full, completed from reference TRBV2 and TRBJ1-2, reads EPEVTQTPSHQVTQMGQEVILRCVPISNHLYFYWYRQILGQKVEFLVSFYNNEISEKSEIFDDQFSVERPDGSNFTLKIRSTKLEDSAMYFCASSDRGRVNKNGYTFGSGTRLTVV.

This clone was picked up one time. The V call is TRBV7-8, the J call TRBJ2-1, with D possibly being TRBD2 (5 bases). Germline CDR1 reads SGHVS; CDR2 reads FQNEAQ. Between the trimmed V and J ends, which lost 1 base and 15 bases, there was a span of 19 bases. The CDR3 sequence is 14 residues long. The CDR3 nucleotides are TGTGCCAGCAGCTTAGATATTGGACGGAGAGGGAGGTTCTTC. Protein product: CASSLDIGRRGRFF.

The chain has TRBV30 and TRBJ1-6, with D maybe TRBD1 (5 bases). CDR3 length: 16 amino acids. The germline gives CDR1 GTSNPN, CDR2 SVGIG (reference sequence). V dropped 5 bases and J dropped 7 bases, with 21 bases sitting between them. This CDR3 reads CAWAYRDSWGNSPLHF. CDR3 coding DNA: TGTGCCTGGGCTTACCGGGACTCATGGGGGAATTCACCCCTCCACTTT.

The count of this clone is one. The chain combines TRBV12-5 with TRBJ1-2; TRBD1 matches at 12 bases. V dropped 4 bases and J dropped 7; count of bases not matched to a gene: 4. This CDR3 is built from 14 residues. Germline CDR1 LGHNT, CDR2 FRNRAP. CDR3 amino acids: CASGSGTGGSGYTF. The CDR3 nucleotides read TGTGCTAGTGGTTCCGGGACAGGGGGCTCTGGCTACACCTTC.

In DNA form, the CDR3 reads TGCGCCAGCAGCCAAGACACACAGGGCTCGGGTGGCTACACCTTC. This gives the protein CASSQDTQGSGGYTF. This chain joins TRBV4-1 and TRBJ1-2, with D possibly TRBD1 on 6 matching bases. Germline assignment: CDR1 MGHRA and CDR2 YSYEKL. V gave up 0 bases and J gave up 7 bases, with 15 bases separating them. The CDR3 is 15 amino acids.

The genes are TRBV29-1 and TRBJ2-7, with TRBD1 matching 12 bases. After removal of 3 bases from V and 4 bases from J, the junction contained 13 bases not matched to a gene. Germline CDR1 and CDR2: SQVTM and ANQGSEA. CDR3 size: 17 residues. Here the CDR3 reads CSVEGGQGAGVGYEQYF. CDR3 nucleotide sequence: TGCAGCGTTGAGGGGGGACAGGGGGCCGGCGTAGGGTACGAGCAGTACTTC.